Here is one T cell receptor beta chain with its context. Its antigen is not yet known. The sample holds no much larger clone one base away, and base qualities are not on file. V lost 1 base and J lost 1 base; the stretch between them is 4 bases long. Counted from cysteine to phenylalanine, this CDR3 has 14 amino acids. The CDR3 DNA has 42 bases and is translated from base 1. Per the germline V gene, KGHSH is the CDR1 and LQKENI is the CDR2. TCR beta CDR3 regions were sequenced from DNA using the immunoSEQ hsTCRbeta Kit. For the original study's pipeline: TCR sequencing data were analysed with the ImmunoSEQ Analyzer. T cell clonality was calculated on productive rearrangements as 1 minus Pielou's evenness. To measure T cell diversity, the inverse Simpson index was applied to productive templates. T cell density was expressed as TCR beta template counts normalized to usable DNA, with usable DNA estimated by amplifying and sequencing housekeeping genes. Two-sided Kruskal-Wallis tests were used to compare TCR metrics between histologic stages. The source is immuneACCESS, and TCRdb retained only in-frame sequences with V and J called. Part of the clones is not carried over; for the studies checked, unresolved V genes explain less than half of this, and the remainder is unexplained. From that table come the V and J calls and clone size; the DNA was used to work out D and trimming. The table for this sample lists around 21,000 clones; over 70% of them were counted only once. The ten largest account for around 6% of the sample.

The entry originates in a study of immune evolution from preneoplasia to lung adenocarcinoma (dated by TCRdb to about 2021). A note on the overall study: HLA loss of heterozygosity was found in approximately 7% of AIS, over 13% of MIA and about a third of ADC lesions, and in no AAH lesions. The study reported that under 110 samples were used for TCR sequencing. The study used immune gene expression, TCR sequencing and multiplex immunofluorescence to profile the immune contexture of lung adenocarcinoma precursors and invasive adenocarcinoma. Resected precursor lesions (AAH, AIS, MIA) and invasive adenocarcinomas were compared with paired morphologically normal lung tissue. POLYSOLVER was used to infer Class I HLA alleles from exome data, while LOHHLA was used to detect allele-specific HLA loss. Whole exome sequencing and methylation data from the same cohort of nodules were integrated with the immune data. Sample size was based on specimen availability rather than a prior power calculation. The overall cohort was made up of around 57 patients with pulmonary nodules who had surgical resection. A total of 50 to 55 patients contributed TCR sequencing data.

Study-wide conclusions, independent of this receptor: The highest T cell clonality was observed in KRAS-mutant nodules compared with EGFR-mutant or double wild-type lesions. Because all patients were from Japan and China, applicability to Western populations was uncertain. The findings were based on association rather than direct causation, and larger cohorts with long-term follow-up and longitudinal biopsies were deemed needed. Top T cell clone frequencies were highest in normal lung and appeared to decrease progressively from AAH through AIS, MIA and invasive adenocarcinoma. Clonality was highest in normal lung, while later-stage lesions appeared to have lower clonality but higher T cell density and diversity.

Between 2014 and 2017, the patients underwent resection in either Japan or China. The histologic diagnosis of each case was independently confirmed on H&E slides by two lung cancer pathologists. Premalignant or tumor cells were enriched for nucleic acid extraction by macro-dissection performed after pathologic assessment. FFPE tissue was used for DNA isolation with the AllPrep DNA/RNA FFPE Kit. The sequence was collected from a person in their sixties with lung adenocarcinoma. The rearrangement combines TRBV18 with TRBJ2-2; no D gene can be assigned with confidence. The sample consisted of FFPE invasive lung adenocarcinoma tissue. Explained via the paper, the cell subset or site label denotes: frankly invasive lung adenocarcinoma (ADC). CDR3 loop: CASSPRGNTGELFF. DNA sequence: TGTGCCAGCTCACCACGGGGGAACACCGGGGAGCTGTTTTTT.